Below, 23 T cell receptor beta chains from the same sample are listed, as sequenced in a study of CD8 T cells in ankylosing spondylitis. Antigen specificity for these receptors is unknown. TCRdb re-analysed the 5' RACE reads in MiXCR, keeping a single row per CDR3 protein. The sample holds approximately 520,000 distinct CDR3 sequences, approximately 5.3% seen once. Study observations and caveats: Seemingly distinctive of ankylosing spondylitis blood was a TCR beta motif formed by eight highly homologous variants.

Sequenced sample: blood, either unsorted or a sorted T cell fraction (not recorded which). The receptors were gathered from a male donor with ankylosing spondylitis.

This clonotype was counted ten times or more. The chain combines TRBV27 with TRBJ2-5; no reliable D call. CDR1 and CDR2 (germline): MNHEY, SMNVEV (reference sequence). The CDR3 is 13 residues long. V was trimmed by 4 bases and J by 5 bases, leaving 11 bases between them. DNA of the CDR3: TGTGCCAGCAGTTCCTCTTCCTGGGAGACCCAGTACTTC. Translation: CASSSSSWETQYF.

This clonotype was observed at least ten times. The J gene is TRBJ1-2, the V gene TRBV4-2; no clear D gene. The germline V and J ends were trimmed by 1 base and 0 bases, with 12 bases remaining between them. The CDR3 length is 16 residues. Germline V gives CDR1 LGHNA, CDR2 YNFKEQ. As DNA, the CDR3 is TGTGCCAGCAGCCAAGGCAGCTTCGCCGCTAACTATGGCTACACCTTC. It yields the protein CASSQGSFAANYGYTF.

At least ten counts were recorded for this clonotype. J is TRBJ1-1 and V is TRBV20-1, with D uncertain. This CDR3 is 14 amino acids long. Trimming removed 7 bases from V and 1 base from J, with 16 bases in between. In germline, CDR1 is DFQATT, CDR2 SNEGSKA (reference sequence). The CDR3 nucleotides are TGCAGTGGTGCCAAAGTCAGGAGGAACACTGAAGCTTTCTTT. Translated, it gives CSGAKVRRNTEAFF.

This clonotype was found many times. The J gene is TRBJ2-7, the V gene TRBV5-1; 14 nucleotides line up with TRBD2. The CDR3 runs 15 residues. CDR1 is SGHRS and CDR2 is YFSETQ in the germline V gene. With 4 bases clipped from V and 3 bases from J, the junction kept 3 bases outside the gene matches. DNA of the CDR3: TGCGCCAGCAGCCCGGGGACTAGCGGGGGCTACGAGCAGTACTTC. It yields the protein CASSPGTSGGYEQYF.

This clonotype has at least ten counts. The chain is built from TRBV10-3 and TRBJ2-2; 15 positions match TRBD2. V shed 7 bases and J 4 bases; nucleotides not matched to a gene: 7. From germline, CDR1 is ENHRY and CDR2 SYGVKD. The CDR3 spans 17 residues. Written as DNA, the CDR3 is TGTGCCATCACCAGGGGACTAGCGGGGGGTTTCACCGGGGAGCTGTTTTTT. It specifies CAITRGLAGGFTGELFF.

There are many counts of this clonotype. This chain links TRBV19 with TRBJ2-7; 8 bases match TRBD1. The length of the CDR3 is 14 residues. After removal of 4 bases from V and 6 bases from J, the junction contained 8 bases not matched to a gene. Germline V gene sequence: CDR1 LNHDA, CDR2 SQIVND (reference sequence). CDR3 DNA sequence: TGTGCCAGTAGTACCCCCGGACAGGGTCGCGAGCAGTACTTC. Translation: CASSTPGQGREQYF.

The table lists this clonotype with many counts. The CDR3 region is CASSLGPLGAYEQYF. For the CDR3, the DNA is TGCGCCAGCAGCTTGGGGCCCCTTGGGGCCTACGAGCAGTACTTC. This chain links TRBV5-1 with TRBJ2-7, with no clear D. This CDR3 spans 15 amino acids. CDR1 SGHRS and CDR2 YFSETQ come from the germline V gene. Trimming cost V 0 bases and J 2 bases, with 12 bases left between them.

The rearrangement links TRBV4-3 to TRBJ2-3; the D is unclear. The CDR3 loop spans 15 amino acids. V lost 4 bases and J lost 1, with 12 bases in between. The germline CDR1 and CDR2 sequences are LGHNA and YSLEER. The CDR3 sequence: CASSRRVRGTDTQYF. The CDR3 nucleotides read TGCGCCAGCAGCCGAAGAGTAAGGGGCACAGATACGCAGTATTTT.

This clonotype has a count of ten or more. The J gene is TRBJ2-1, the V gene TRBV28; 9 bases agree with TRBD2. V lost 6 bases, J lost 2 bases, and 5 bases stayed unmatched. CDR1 and CDR2 from the germline V gene are MDHEN and SYDVKM. The CDR3 runs to 15 residues. CDR3 bases: TGTGCCAGCAGCCAAAGGACTAGCGCCTACAATGAGCAGTTCTTC. Encoded protein: CASSQRTSAYNEQFF.

This clonotype was found many times. V gene TRBV5-1 combines with J gene TRBJ2-4; D gene uncertain. Trimming removed 6 bases at V and 0 bases at J, with 10 bases between. The CDR3 has 14 residues. Germline CDR1 SGHRS, CDR2 YFSETQ. CDR3 nucleotide sequence: TGCGCCAGCAAAGAAGTCGGAGCCAAAAACATTCAGTACTTC. Amino acids: CASKEVGAKNIQYF. Full variable domain (missing parts from reference TRBV5-1 and TRBJ2-4): KAGVTQTPRYLIKTRGQQVTLSCSPISGHRSVSWYQQTPGQGLQFLFEYFSETQRNKGNFPGRFSGRQFSNSRSEMNVSTLELGDSALYLCASKEVGAKNIQYFGAGTRLSVL.

This clonotype was counted ten times or more. The chain has TRBV4-2 and TRBJ2-3; D remains ambiguous. The CDR3 has 13 residues. V lost 1 base and J lost 3, with 5 bases in between. Per the germline V gene, CDR1 is LGHNA and CDR2 is YNFKEQ. CDR3 region: CASSQAMTDTQYF. CDR3 sequence (DNA): TGTGCCAGCAGCCAAGCGATGACAGATACGCAGTATTTT.

This clonotype has at least ten counts. This chain links TRBV12-3 or TRBV12-4 with TRBJ1-6; D is uncertain. The CDR3 has 12 residues. The ends were cut back, 6 bases at V and 10 bases at J, with 10 bases in the middle. CDR3 in DNA: TGTGCCAGCAGGCAACTAGAGTCACCCCTCCACTTT. This codes for CASRQLESPLHF.

This clonotype was counted many times. The chain is built from TRBV12-3 or TRBV12-4 and TRBJ1-5, with TRBD1 matching over 9 bases. V lost 5 bases and J lost 4; bases outside the gene matches: 6. The length of the CDR3 is 15 residues. CDR3 in DNA: TGTGCCAGCAGTGTAGTACAGGGGGCGAATCAGCCCCAGCATTTT. Protein product: CASSVVQGANQPQHF.

At least ten counts were recorded for this clonotype. The J gene is TRBJ2-7, the V gene TRBV5-1, with 13 bases fitting TRBD2. The CDR3 is 17 residues long. Germline-derived CDR1 and CDR2 are SGHRS and YFSETQ. V shed 4 bases and J 0 bases; nucleotides not matched to a gene: 7. The CDR3 DNA is TGCGCCAGCAGCAGGTGGACTAGCGGGAGTTCCTCCTACGAGCAGTACTTC. Translated: CASSRWTSGSSSYEQYF.

There are many counts of this clonotype. This chain links TRBV4-3 with TRBJ1-2; D unclear. This CDR3 has 14 residues. Germline V gene lookup returns CDR1 LGHNA and CDR2 YSLEER. V dropped 1 base and J dropped 7 bases, with 13 bases sitting between them. The CDR3: CASSQVVGDGGYTF. DNA of the CDR3: TGCGCCAGCAGCCAAGTTGTGGGTGACGGTGGCTACACCTTC.

V is TRBV7-2 and J is TRBJ2-7, with TRBD1 matching 9 bases. The CDR3 covers 15 residues. V lost 4 bases, J lost 3 bases, and 7 bases stayed unmatched. The germline gives CDR1 SGHTA, CDR2 FQGNSA. The CDR3 DNA reads as TGTGCCAGCAGCTACAGGACAGGGGCCTTCTACGAGCAGTACTTC. Translated: CASSYRTGAFYEQYF.

This chain uses TRBV7-9 with TRBJ1-2, with D unclear. The CDR3 length is 15 residues. Germline V gene lookup returns CDR1 SEHNR and CDR2 FQNEAQ (reference sequence). V lost 2 bases to trimming and J lost 8 bases, with 18 bases between them. CDR3 protein: CASSLSGGSPDGYTF. The CDR3 DNA follows: TGTGCCAGCAGCTTATCCGGTGGCAGCCCCGACGGCTACACCTTC.

This clonotype was counted at least ten times. V gene TRBV6-2 or TRBV6-3 combines with J gene TRBJ2-5, with D unresolved. The V end was cut by 0 bases, the J end by 1 base, with 9 bases between. The CDR3 is made up of 15 amino acids. Germline CDR1 reads MNHEY; CDR2 reads SVGEGT. The CDR3 DNA follows: TGTGCCAGCAGTTACTCGAAGCTGGTCCAAGAGACCCAGTACTTC. Its protein product is CASSYSKLVQETQYF.

This clonotype was recorded a few times. V and J are TRBV5-1 and TRBJ2-7, with unresolved D. V lost 0 bases and J lost 2, with 9 bases in between. The CDR3 sequence is 14 residues long. Germline CDR1 and CDR2: SGHRS and YFSETQ. This CDR3 is CASSLEAATYEQYF. Here the CDR3 DNA reads TGCGCCAGCAGCTTGGAGGCAGCTACCTACGAGCAGTACTTC.

In this sample, this clonotype turned up many times. J is TRBJ2-1 and V is TRBV7-9; D not resolved. V lost 0 bases, J lost 10 bases, and 13 bases lay in between. The CDR3 has 14 residues. Germline V gene lookup returns CDR1 SEHNR and CDR2 FQNEAQ (reference sequence). CDR3 amino acids: CASSLARANHEQFF. The CDR3 coding sequence is TGTGCCAGCAGCTTAGCACGAGCGAACCACGAGCAGTTCTTC.

Many counts were recorded for this clonotype. The V gene is TRBV7-9, the J gene TRBJ2-5; D not certain. Trimming cost V 0 bases and J 5 bases, with 10 bases left between them. Germline CDR1 SEHNR, CDR2 FQNEAQ (reference sequence). The CDR3 covers 14 residues. This chain's CDR3 is CASSLASLAETQYF. DNA of the CDR3: TGTGCCAGCAGCTTAGCGAGTCTTGCCGAGACCCAGTACTTC.

This clonotype showed up many times. This CDR3 is CASSLSRGLSEKLFF. The CDR3 coding sequence is TGTGCCAGCAGCTTAAGCCGGGGGCTTAGTGAAAAACTGTTTTTT. The rearrangement links TRBV13 to TRBJ1-4; D is possibly TRBD1 (6 bases). V dropped 2 bases and J dropped 7 bases, with 14 bases sitting between them. CDR1 and CDR2 from the germline V gene are PRHDT and FYEKMQ (reference sequence). This CDR3 has 15 amino acids.

CDR3 nucleotide sequence: TGTGCCAGCAGCCAGACTAGCGGGGGGTTTAATGAGCAGTTCTTC. Amino acids: CASSQTSGGFNEQFF. This chain joins TRBV4-2 and TRBJ2-1; 13 bases map to TRBD2. V gave up 3 bases and J gave up 7 bases; unmatched junction bases: 3. CDR1 is LGHNA, CDR2 YNFKEQ, per germline. CDR3 size: 15 residues.